A single sample gave rise to the 12 T cell receptor beta chains below, sequenced in a study of blood T cell repertoires in COVID-19. Measured with immunoSEQ multiplex PCR; TCRdb has only the in-frame clones, and not every one. Of fewer than 200,000 clones in the sample, about 87% were seen once. Sequencing was carried out using peripheral blood. The receptors here all came from a woman at least 80 years old with COVID-19, enrolled during active disease.

The chain carries TRBV28 and TRBJ1-1; perhaps TRBD1 as D (6 bases). This CDR3 comprises 15 residues. The V gene lost 6 bases and the J gene lost 4 bases, with 18 bases spanning the gap. Germline V gene data show CDR1 as MDHEN and CDR2 as SYDVKM. The CDR3 loop reads CASSLPQGWSTEAFF. In DNA, the CDR3 is TGTGCCAGCAGCCTCCCACAGGGATGGAGCACTGAAGCTTTCTTT.

This chain links TRBV12-3 or TRBV12-4 with TRBJ1-1, with 8 nucleotides matching TRBD1. CDR3 size: 13 residues. The V and J ends lost 7 bases and 7 bases, in that order; junction bases with no gene match: 8. The CDR3 sequence is CASNMDRAGEAFF. CDR3 nucleotide sequence: TGTGCCAGCAACATGGACAGGGCGGGTGAAGCTTTCTTT.

This sequence joins TRBV12-3 or TRBV12-4 and TRBJ1-1, with D uncertain. V was clipped by 8 bases and J by 8 bases, with 15 bases between them. The CDR3 covers 12 residues. The CDR3 DNA sequence: TGTGCCAGCTCCGGGCGTCCGGGGGAAGCTTTCTTT. It is translated as CASSGRPGEAFF.

For this clone: The junction departs from the called germline gene at one end, perhaps through a read error. The chain couples TRBV3-1 (or the pseudogene TRBV3-2) to TRBJ1-1, with D unclear. This CDR3 comprises 9 residues. Per the germline V gene, CDR1 is LGHDT and CDR2 is YNNKEL (reference sequence). In nucleotides, the CDR3 is TGTGCCAGCAGCCGCGGACTATATTTT. Translation: CASSRGLYF.

The rearrangement links TRBV10-3 to TRBJ2-7, with TRBD2 matching over 8 bases. The CDR3 has 13 amino acids. Germline V lookup: CDR1 ENHRY, CDR2 SYGVKD. The V segment lost 8 bases and the J segment 3 bases; nucleotides outside the gene matches: 6. The CDR3 DNA sequence: TGTGCCATCGGGGAGCGGGAGAACTACGAGCAGTACTTC. This codes for CAIGERENYEQYF.

The chain combines TRBV3-1 (or the pseudogene TRBV3-2) with TRBJ1-4; the D gene is possibly TRBD1 (5 bases). This CDR3 is 14 amino acids long. V lost 4 bases, J lost 8 bases, and 14 bases lay in between. Germline values: CDR1 LGHDT, CDR2 YNNKEL (reference sequence). CDR3 nucleotides: TGTGCCAGCAGCCCGCCGGGGGGGAAGGAAAAACTGTTTTTT. It codes for CASSPPGGKEKLFF.

This rearrangement joins TRBV7-9 to TRBJ1-2; the D gene is possibly TRBD1 (5 bases). The germline V and J ends were trimmed by 5 bases and 2 bases, with 12 bases remaining between them. This CDR3 spans 14 amino acids. CDR1 and CDR2 from the germline V gene are SEHNR and FQNEAQ (reference sequence). The CDR3 region is CASSHSTENYGYTF. CDR3 bases: TGTGCCAGCAGCCATTCGACAGAGAACTATGGCTACACCTTC.

The chain combines TRBV6-2 or TRBV6-3 with TRBJ2-1, with 7 nucleotides matching TRBD2. CDR1 is MNHEY, CDR2 SVGEGT, per germline. V was clipped by 5 bases and J by 8 bases; unmatched bases: 18. The CDR3 consists of 17 residues. CDR3 in amino acids: CASSKSRRLGGSDEQFF. In nucleotides, the CDR3 is TGTGCCAGCAGTAAATCCCGACGGCTGGGCGGGAGCGATGAGCAGTTCTTC.

This clone was found once. The J gene is TRBJ2-1, the V gene TRBV5-1; D possibly corresponds to TRBD1 (5 bases). Germline-derived CDR1 and CDR2 are SGHRS and YFSETQ. Trimming removed 4 bases from V and 8 bases from J, with 13 bases in between. The CDR3 has 13 residues. CDR3 coding DNA: TGCGCCAGCAGCCTGGAACTCAGGGATGAGCAGTTCTTC. This encodes CASSLELRDEQFF.

V is TRBV5-1 and J is TRBJ1-2; tentative D call: TRBD1 (5 bases). There are 15 residues in the CDR3. In germline, CDR1 is SGHRS, CDR2 YFSETQ. V lost 4 bases and J lost 6, with 19 bases in between. The CDR3: CASSKVGEVSDGYTF. The CDR3 region has the DNA TGCGCCAGCAGCAAAGTAGGGGAAGTCTCCGATGGCTACACCTTC.

The chain combines TRBV5-1 with TRBJ2-3, with TRBD2 as a possible D gene (6 bases). The length of the CDR3 is 18 residues. CDR1 SGHRS and CDR2 YFSETQ come from the germline V gene. Between the trimmed V and J ends, which lost 4 bases and 1 base, there was a span of 22 bases. CDR3 in amino acids: CASSLEGGTNPRTDTQYF. The DNA of the CDR3 is TGCGCCAGCAGCCTGGAGGGCGGGACGAACCCGCGCACAGATACGCAGTATTTT.

The chain recombines TRBV2 with TRBJ2-2; no clear D gene. V was shortened by 4 bases and J by 0 bases, with 12 bases between the two germline ends. Germline V gene data show CDR1 as SNHLY and CDR2 as FYNNEI. This CDR3 is 16 amino acids long. Here the CDR3 DNA reads TGTGCCAGCAGTGTCCACAGTATGACGAACACCGGGGAGCTGTTTTTT. Protein sequence: CASSVHSMTNTGELFF.